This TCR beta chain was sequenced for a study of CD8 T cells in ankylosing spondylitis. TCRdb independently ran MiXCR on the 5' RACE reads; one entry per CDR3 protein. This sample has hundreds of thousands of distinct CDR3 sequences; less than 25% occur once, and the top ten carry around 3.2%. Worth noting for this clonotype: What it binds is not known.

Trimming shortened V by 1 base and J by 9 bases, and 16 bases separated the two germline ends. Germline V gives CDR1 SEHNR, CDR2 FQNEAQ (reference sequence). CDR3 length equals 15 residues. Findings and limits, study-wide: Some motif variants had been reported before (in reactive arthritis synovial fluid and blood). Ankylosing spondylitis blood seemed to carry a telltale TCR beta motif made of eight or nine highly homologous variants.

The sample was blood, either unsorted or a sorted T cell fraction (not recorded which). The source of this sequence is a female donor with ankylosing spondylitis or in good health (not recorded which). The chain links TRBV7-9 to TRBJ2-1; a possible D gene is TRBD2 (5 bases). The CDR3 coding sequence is TGTGCCAGCAGCTTAGTGTGGCGGACTGATGGTGAGCAGTTCTTC. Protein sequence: CASSLVWRTDGEQFF.